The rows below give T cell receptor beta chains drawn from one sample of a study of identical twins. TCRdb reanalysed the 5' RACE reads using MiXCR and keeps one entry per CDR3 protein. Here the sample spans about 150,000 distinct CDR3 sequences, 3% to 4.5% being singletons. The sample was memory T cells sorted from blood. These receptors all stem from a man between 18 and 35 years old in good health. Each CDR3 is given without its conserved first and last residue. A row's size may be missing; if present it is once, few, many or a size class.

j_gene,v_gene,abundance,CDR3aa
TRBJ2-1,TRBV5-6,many,ASSLDRQGSYNEQF
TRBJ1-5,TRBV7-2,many,ASQRQPDQPQH
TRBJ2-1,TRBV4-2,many,ASSQDQVPGLAGGPFYNEQF
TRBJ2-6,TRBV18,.,ASSLTGGSGANVLT
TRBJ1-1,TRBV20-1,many,SARDRPSGTEVF
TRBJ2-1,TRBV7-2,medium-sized,ASSPLTGGSTEQF
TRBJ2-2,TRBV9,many,ASSVAGGGELF
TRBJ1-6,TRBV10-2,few,ASSEIQGGTYNSPLH
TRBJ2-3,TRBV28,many,ASSSGQAPAHTQY
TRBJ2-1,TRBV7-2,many,ASRYRGGAWVDEQF
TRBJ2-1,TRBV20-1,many,KTGTKYNEQF
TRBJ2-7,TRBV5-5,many,ASSLFSAGEQY
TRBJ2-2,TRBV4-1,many,ASSQPRDSYTGELF
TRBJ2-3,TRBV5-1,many,ASSLEGQMNTDTQY
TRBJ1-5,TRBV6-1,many,ASSEVKDYQPQH
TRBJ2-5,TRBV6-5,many,ASSYSGEIETQY
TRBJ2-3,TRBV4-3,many,ASSQEGGLGGDTQY
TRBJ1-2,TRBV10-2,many,ASSEPGRGYT
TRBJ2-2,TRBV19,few,ASRVIRQGGTGELF
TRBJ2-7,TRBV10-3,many,AISGVAYEQY
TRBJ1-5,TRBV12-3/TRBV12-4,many,ASRQDRENQPQH
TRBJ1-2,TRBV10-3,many,AISESGREAYGYT